One sample yielded the 24 T cell receptor beta chains listed below, sequenced in a study of shared clonotypes between healthy human individuals (dated by TCRdb to about 2020). Libraries came from the immunoSEQ multiplex PCR assay. TCRdb retrieved this table from immuneACCESS and kept in-frame rearrangements only. Not all clones are present; in checked studies, unresolved V genes account for under half, and no reason is known for the remainder. This sample holds 2 million to 2.5 million clones; 85% to 95% were observed only once. The biggest ten clones account for approximately 0.13% of the sample. The sequenced sample was naive CD4+ T cells sorted from blood. The cell subset or site tag for this specimen amounts to: CD45RA+ positively selected. All receptors derive from a young man in good health.

The chain combines TRBV28 with TRBJ1-5, with 9 bases matching TRBD1. Trimming cost V 6 bases and J 0 bases; bases outside gene matches: 6. The CDR3 has 16 residues. CDR1 MDHEN and CDR2 SYDVKM come from the germline V gene. CDR3 DNA: TGTGCCAGCAGAACAGGGGGCATACCTAGCAATCAGCCCCAGCATTTT. Protein: CASRTGGIPSNQPQHF.

This clone was recorded once. The chain has TRBV5-5 and TRBJ2-1; 8 bases match TRBD1. The V and J ends lost 1 base and 3 bases, in that order; junction bases with no gene match: 3. The CDR3 sequence is 15 residues long. Germline values: CDR1 SGHKS, CDR2 YYEKEE (reference sequence). CDR3: CASSLTGQGYNEQFF. Here the CDR3 DNA reads TGTGCCAGCAGCTTGACCGGACAGGGCTACAATGAGCAGTTCTTC.

The V and J genes are TRBV13 and TRBJ1-2; TRBD1 agrees at 9 bases. CDR3 length: 15 amino acids. The J segment lost 1 base and the V segment lost 3 bases, leaving 3 bases of the junction unmatched. Germline CDR1 reads PRHDT; CDR2 reads FYEKMQ (reference sequence). The CDR3 reads CASSFSGQGNYGYTF. CDR3 coding DNA: TGTGCCAGCAGCTTTTCGGGACAGGGTAACTATGGCTACACCTTC.

The chain recombines TRBV30 with TRBJ1-6, with D perhaps TRBD1 (6 bases). The V and J ends lost 5 bases and 8 bases respectively, with 10 bases between them. CDR1 is GTSNPN and CDR2 is SVGIG in the germline V gene (reference sequence). CDR3 size: 12 residues. The CDR3 DNA reads TGTGCCTGGGGACAGACGGATTCACCCCTCCACTTT. Its translation: CAWGQTDSPLHF.

This clone showed up just once. The chain employs TRBV5-4 and TRBJ2-7; TRBD2 matches 7 bases. V shed 0 bases and J 7 bases; nucleotides not matched to a gene: 7. Germline values: CDR1 SGHNT, CDR2 YYREEE (reference sequence). This CDR3 has 14 amino acids. The CDR3 DNA follows: TGTGCCAGCAGCTTGGCAAGGCGGGGGTCAGAGCAGTACTTC. Residues: CASSLARRGSEQYF.

J is TRBJ1-1 and V is TRBV5-4; D might be TRBD1 (6 bases). CDR1 SGHNT and CDR2 YYREEE come from the germline V gene (reference sequence). The V end lost 1 base, the J end lost 1 base, and 11 bases lay between the germline ends. CDR3 length: 15 residues. The CDR3 bases are TGTGCCAGCAGCTTGAATGCGGGACAGAACACTGAAGCTTTCTTT. This gives the protein CASSLNAGQNTEAFF.

The V gene is TRBV30, the J gene TRBJ2-1; 8 nucleotides align to TRBD2. The V and J ends lost 5 bases and 9 bases, in that order; junction bases with no gene match: 12. Germline values: CDR1 GTSNPN, CDR2 SVGIG (reference sequence). The length of the CDR3 is 14 residues. The CDR3 bases are TGTGCCTGGCCTCTGGGACTAGTCGGGGGTGAGCAGTTCTTC. Residues: CAWPLGLVGGEQFF.

The chain has TRBV30 and TRBJ2-2; possibly TRBD1 for D (6 bases). V dropped 3 bases and J dropped 2 bases, with 22 bases sitting between them. Germline CDR1 reads GTSNPN; CDR2 reads SVGIG (reference sequence). The length of the CDR3 is 18 residues. CDR3 coding DNA: TGTGCCTGGAGCCGACCTCAAAACCTGGGACACAACACCGGGGAGCTGTTTTTT. Encoded protein: CAWSRPQNLGHNTGELFF.

The rearrangement uses TRBV21-1 and TRBJ1-1; the D segment call TRBD1 is taken from the table without a DNA check. TRBV21-1 is deemed a pseudogene. The CDR3 has 17 amino acids. CDR3 sequence reads: CASSIPRTGEVNTEAFF. The CDR3 nucleotides are TGTGCCAGCAGCATACCCCGGACAGGGGAGGTGAACACTGAAGCTTTCTTT.

The chain uses TRBV7-6 and TRBJ2-7; no definite D call. The germline V and J ends were trimmed by 1 base and 6 bases, with 13 bases remaining between them. The CDR3 is made up of 14 amino acids. Germline V gene data show CDR1 as SGHVS and CDR2 as FNYEAQ. This CDR3 reads CASSLGADTGEQYF. The CDR3 DNA reads TGTGCCAGCAGCTTAGGGGCAGACACTGGCGAGCAGTACTTC. Combining the CDR3 with reference TRBV7-6 and TRBJ2-7 gives the whole variable domain GAGVSQSPRYKVTKRGQDVALRCDPISGHVSLYWYRQALGQGPEFLTYFNYEAQQDKSGLPNDRFSAERPEGSISTLTIQRTEQRDSAMYRCASSLGADTGEQYFGPGTRLTVT.

The rearrangement links TRBV11-2 to TRBJ2-7; TRBD1 matches at 10 bases. Trimming removed 5 bases from V and 3 bases from J; junction bases left unmatched: 7. The CDR3 loop spans 15 amino acids. Germline V gene data show CDR1 as SGHAT and CDR2 as FQNNGV. In DNA, the CDR3 is TGTGCCAGCAGCCGCCCACGGACAGGGGGCTACGAGCAGTACTTC. The encoded protein is CASSRPRTGGYEQYF.

The chain carries TRBV7-2 and TRBJ1-1; 7 bases map to TRBD1. After removal of 5 bases from V and 0 bases from J, the junction contained 6 bases not matched to a gene. The CDR3 spans 15 residues. Germline loops: CDR1 SGHTA, CDR2 FQGNSA. CDR3 loop: CASSTQQGLNTEAFF. The CDR3 coding sequence is TGTGCCAGCAGCACGCAACAGGGGCTGAACACTGAAGCTTTCTTT.

The chain is built from TRBV28 and TRBJ2-7, with D maybe TRBD2 (5 bases). Trimming removed 7 bases from V and 4 bases from J, with 14 bases in between. This CDR3 is 13 amino acids long. Germline CDR1 and CDR2: MDHEN and SYDVKM. The CDR3 nucleotides are TGTGCCAGCACTAAATCGGGGTTTTACGAGCAGTACTTC. Protein: CASTKSGFYEQYF. The full variable domain, completed using reference TRBV28 and TRBJ2-7, is DVKVTQSSRYLVKRTGEKVFLECVQDMDHENMFWYRQDPGLGLRLIYFSYDVKMKEKGDIPEGYSVSREKKERFSLILESASTNQTSMYLCASTKSGFYEQYFGPGTRLTVT.

Of note for this clone: This same CDR3 is encoded by further DNA sequences in the sample. The chain recombines TRBV2 with TRBJ1-5, with D uncertain. Germline CDR1 is SNHLY and CDR2 is FYNNEI. Trimming removed 5 bases at V and 3 bases at J, with 2 bases between. The CDR3 contains 11 residues. The DNA of the CDR3 is TGTGCCAGCAGTATCAATCAGCCCCAGCATTTT. Its protein is CASSINQPQHF.

J is TRBJ1-5 and V is TRBV9; the match to TRBD1 covers 10 bases. CDR3 size: 16 residues. Germline V CDR1 and CDR2: SGDLS, YYNGEE. After removal of 0 bases from V and 0 bases from J, the junction contained 0 bases not matched to a gene. The CDR3 here is CASSVGDRGSNQPQHF. DNA for the CDR3: TGTGCCAGCAGCGTAGGGGACAGGGGTAGCAATCAGCCCCAGCATTTT.

This chain connects TRBV5-6 to TRBJ1-2; D gene ambiguous. Deletions cut 5 bases from V and 0 bases from J, with 11 bases between. This CDR3 region has 14 residues. The germline gives CDR1 SGHDT, CDR2 YYEEEE. The CDR3 loop is CASRFLGANYGYTF. CDR3 DNA sequence: TGTGCCAGCAGGTTCCTTGGGGCTAACTATGGCTACACCTTC.

The rearrangement joins TRBV9 to TRBJ2-2; D not resolved. Germline V CDR1 and CDR2: SGDLS, YYNGEE. Trimming shortened V by 3 bases and J by 2 bases, and 11 bases separated the two germline ends. CDR3 length: 15 amino acids. The chain's CDR3 is CASSAFGVNTGELFF. The CDR3 nucleotides are TGTGCCAGCAGCGCCTTCGGAGTAAACACCGGGGAGCTGTTTTTT.

The rearrangement uses TRBV18 and TRBJ2-7, with no clear D. The CDR3 length is 15 residues. V lost 1 base, J lost 5 bases, and 15 bases lay in between. CDR1 KGHSH and CDR2 LQKENI come from the germline V gene. CDR3 sequence: CASSPLSTPTDEQYF. In nucleotides, the CDR3 is TGTGCCAGCTCACCACTCTCAACCCCCACCGACGAGCAGTACTTC.

This chain links TRBV27 with TRBJ1-2, with unresolved D. This CDR3 has 14 residues. Germline CDR1 MNHEY, CDR2 SMNVEV (reference sequence). The CDR3 loop is CASREGVPQGGYTF. The CDR3 DNA follows: TGTGCTAGTCGGGAAGGAGTTCCGCAAGGCGGCTACACCTTC.

The chain couples TRBV9 to TRBJ2-2, with TRBD2 matching 12 bases. With 4 bases clipped from V and 7 bases from J, the junction kept 8 bases outside the gene matches. Germline CDR1 is SGDLS and CDR2 is YYNGEE. CDR3 size: 16 residues. The CDR3 coding sequence is TGTGCCAGCAGCCTTCAGACTAGCGGGAGCTTCGGGGAGCTGTTTTTT. Translated: CASSLQTSGSFGELFF.

This chain links TRBV4-2 with TRBJ1-2; 7 bases fit TRBD1. Germline values: CDR1 LGHNA, CDR2 YNFKEQ. The CDR3 runs 15 residues. V shed 0 bases, J shed 5 bases, and the junction held 6 bases outside the gene matches. In DNA, the CDR3 is TGTGCCAGCAGCCAAGAAGGAGACAGGGTATATGGCTACACCTTC. Residues: CASSQEGDRVYGYTF.

The chain joins TRBV5-1 to TRBJ2-5, with 8 bases aligning to TRBD1. Germline V gene data show CDR1 as SGHRS and CDR2 as YFSETQ. The trim removed 2 bases at V and 5 bases at J, leaving 11 bases unmatched. This CDR3 region has 16 residues. The CDR3 loop reads CASSFDPGGSLETQYF. The CDR3 DNA is TGCGCCAGCAGCTTCGATCCAGGGGGCTCTTTGGAGACCCAGTACTTC.

The rearrangement links TRBV4-2 to TRBJ2-3, with TRBD2 matching over 12 bases. Germline V CDR1 and CDR2: LGHNA, YNFKEQ. CDR3 length equals 16 residues. V gave up 4 bases and J gave up 2 bases; unmatched junction bases: 4. The CDR3 region is CASSPGLAGITDTQYF. The CDR3, as DNA: TGTGCCAGCAGCCCGGGACTAGCGGGTATCACAGATACGCAGTATTTT.

V is TRBV7-6 and J is TRBJ2-5; D is undetermined. Deletions cut 4 bases from V and 5 bases from J, with 8 bases between. The CDR3 length is 12 residues. The germline V gene has CDR1 SGHVS and CDR2 FNYEAQ. For the CDR3, the DNA is TGTGCCAGCAGCTCCGGCTTTGAGACCCAGTACTTC. Translated, it gives CASSSGFETQYF.